This record concerns one T cell receptor beta chain sequence. This clonotype has ten or more counts. Its antigen is unknown. No much larger clonotype is one base removed from it; base qualities were not supplied. Read against the paper, the sample's time point label means: newly diagnosed GD, antithyroid drugs for less than 3 months. For both TCR sequencing and RNA sequencing, RNA was extracted from PBMCs using TRIzol. The diagnosis of Graves' disease followed American Thyroid Association guidelines. The patients came from an endocrinology department in Xi'an, China. From each patient, around 8.3 milliliters of peripheral blood was collected into an EDTA anticoagulant tube. Ficoll Paque Plus density gradient separation was used to isolate PBMCs, and no further T cell sorting was performed. RNA quality was checked with an Agilent 2100 Bioanalyzer and agarose gel, and concentration with a NanoDrop 2000.

The receptor library was made with multiplex PCR. The run used an Illumina HiSeq 4000. TCR beta libraries were built with iRepertoire HTBI primers and Arm-PCR amplification of CDR3 regions. Before sequencing, the PCR products went through gel purification. The study's processing was this. Gene usage analysis of CDR3 amino acid clonotypes relied on the roughly 67 TRBV and 14 TRBJ segments identified across samples. Filtered high-quality paired reads were merged into contigs using COPE and FqMerger. BLAST was used to align contigs to the IMGT TRBV, TRBD and TRBJ reference genes, and CDR3 was defined following IMGT. Highly expanded clones were defined as clonotypes with a frequency above 0.1%. Shannon entropy served as the measure of repertoire diversity, while the Gini coefficient captured V-J evenness. Public clonotypes were defined as clonotypes shared by more than one individual. Starting from the raw public reads, TCRdb applied fastp trimming at Q25, assembled clones with MiXCR and retained in-frame beta chains. Each record represents a unique CDR3 protein, reported with the most common genes and DNA among its rows. The V and J calls and clone size come from TCRdb's table, not from the authors' own analysis. This sample is represented by about 540,000 distinct CDR3 sequences; 13% of them were singletons. The top ten hold more than 8.5% of the sample.

The data originate from a study of regulatory T cells in long-lasting Graves disease (dated by TCRdb to 2020 to 2023). Turning to the overall study: In the newly diagnosed Graves' disease group, patients had been taking antithyroid drugs for less than 3 months. A total of some 35 samples underwent TCR sequencing, from 13 patients with persistent Graves' disease and 20 patients with newly diagnosed Graves' disease. This study used TCR sequencing and RNA sequencing of peripheral blood to compare persistent Graves' disease patients against newly diagnosed Graves' disease patients. The study took place in China and was registered as a clinical trial. What the work shows at the level of the full study, not this receptor alone: Peripheral blood alone was examined, since thyroid tissue, which constituted the primary lesion, could not be accessed. The authors acknowledged the small sample size as a limitation that may reduce accuracy. Lower TCR Shannon entropy and fewer highly expanded clones were observed in persistent Graves' disease patients than in newly diagnosed patients, which suggested clonal expansion. Preferential use of TRBV28, TRBJ1-2 and TRBJ2-5 was observed in persistent disease, whereas TRBV20-1 and TRBJ2-1 were favored in newly diagnosed disease. Patients with persistent disease shared more public clonotypes (approximately 2,500) than newly diagnosed patients did (more than 900). Sequencing and analysis were restricted to the TCR beta chain.

In the germline V gene, CDR1 corresponds to ENHRY and CDR2 to SYGVKD. The V end gives up 2 bases and the J end 2 bases, leaving 6 bases in the junction not matched to a gene. The CDR3 measures 17 amino acids from cysteine to phenylalanine. The DNA shown is the 51-base CDR3, in frame from base 1. These data were also reused for a study on T cells in Graves' hyperthyroidism and ophthalmopathy. The second paper states: Stable Graves' hyperthyroidism was defined as no progression to ophthalmopathy during 18 months of follow-up. The hyperthyroidism patients were between 18 and 65 years old and newly diagnosed, with a disease duration of less than 2 months. Patients with uncontrolled infections, other autoimmune diseases, pregnancy or lactation were excluded. Diagnoses were based on clinical symptoms, serum thyroxine and TRAb, thyroid ultrasound and orbital computed tomography. The first round of RT-PCR for the TCR CDR3 was performed with the HTBI primer set and the Qiagen OneStep RT-PCR kit. Most expanded thyroid clonotypes (frequency above 0.001) were also detected in blood, a finding suggesting that blood repertoires may reflect thyroid immune responses. In cross-validation, a model built on a 13 V-J signature told ophthalmopathy apart from stable hyperthyroidism with approximately 90% sensitivity and roughly 81% specificity, and in testing the same model reached 80%/75%. In validation, the model predicted progression to ophthalmopathy with roughly 70% sensitivity and approximately 72% specificity, a median of 6.5 months before onset. To identify TCR V-J signatures that set the groups apart, the researchers used a discovery cohort of 100 patients, made up of under 45 with Graves' ophthalmopathy and 57 with stable Graves' hyperthyroidism. An independent validation cohort of around 20 hyperthyroidism patients and 15 or so patients who later progressed to ophthalmopathy tested prospective prediction of ophthalmopathy. For training and testing, the approximately 92 patients in the discovery cohort were randomly divided in a 7:3 ratio. In over five Graves' hyperthyroidism patients, the study also compared T-cell repertoires from thyroid tissue with T-cell repertoires from blood. After blood sampling, hyperthyroidism patients were treated with methimazole at a starting dose of 30 mg daily, and ophthalmopathy patients were treated with high-dose intravenous methylprednisolone. The libraries were constructed in a second round of multiplex PCR and then size-selected and purified. Paired-end sequencing of the libraries was performed with 100 bp reads on an Illumina HiSeq2000. SOAPnuke was used to process the raw data, throwing out any read that contained adapters or uncalled bases, had a mean Phred below 15, or lacked an exact constant-primer or identifier match. COPE v1.2.5 was used to merge high-quality paired reads, and clonotypes were defined as unique nucleotide sequences. MiTCR v1.1 was used to align the clonotypes against IMGT TRBV, TRBD and TRBJ reference segments. The analysis included only V-J combinations with a frequency above 0.0001, which together covered about 99% of the repertoires. A TCS score was defined as the ratio of F50 (clonal expansion) to E x V (chaos), with BLOSUM62-based TCRdist applied between CDR3 peptides within each V-J. Welch's t-statistics and random forest reduced around 520 V-J features to 13, which were used in a naive Bayes classifier (R e1071). Sample size was not statistically predetermined, and blinding of investigators to group allocation was not performed. The paper describes TCR Vbeta CDR3 sequencing of around 130 peripheral blood samples, made up of roughly 45 ophthalmopathy patients, 70 to 75 hyperthyroidism patients and roughly 17 progressor patients.

The sequence links TRBV10-3 to TRBJ2-1; 10 central bases correspond to TRBD2. This sequence was found in a man aged 25-40 years with Graves disease. Donor details come from another sample of the same person, matched by shared clones. The input for sequencing was peripheral blood mononuclear cells (PBMCs), taken at new diagnosis, from a patient treated with antithyroid drugs. The nucleotide sequence reads TGTGCCATCAGTGAGGTCAGCGGGAGGGGCGCCTACAATGAGCAGTTCTTC. Translated, this gives CAISEVSGRGAYNEQFF.